This passage covers 15 T cell receptor beta chains from one sample sequenced in a study of CD8 T cells in Susac syndrome (dated by TCRdb to about 2019). Libraries came from the immunoSEQ multiplex PCR assay. RNA was extracted with the RNeasy kit and roughly 0.5 to 1 ug was reverse transcribed using random hexamers. TCRdb passed the public sequencing reads through fastp at Q25 and MiXCR, retaining productive beta sequences. CDR3 protein sequences are deduplicated, and each keeps its most common genes and DNA. Recorded for this sample are some 260,000 distinct CDR3 sequences; about 94% of them occurred a single time. The ten largest make up about 0.071% of the sample. Sequenced input: CD4+ T cells from PBMCs. The receptors here all came from a human donor with multiple sclerosis.

This rearrangement joins TRBV5-4 to TRBJ1-1, with 8 bases fitting TRBD1. Trimming took 4 bases from V and 4 from J; bases not matched to a gene: 9. The CDR3 spans 15 residues. Germline loops: CDR1 SGHNT, CDR2 YYREEE (reference sequence). CDR3 nucleotides: TGTGCCAGCAGCCGCGCCGGGACAGGACCCACTGAAGCTTTCTTT. Protein: CASSRAGTGPTEAFF.

The CDR3 DNA reads TGTGCCAGCAGCCCGGGACAGGTGAACACCGGGGAGCTGTTTTTT. Translating gives CASSPGQVNTGELFF. V and J are TRBV11-2 and TRBJ2-2; TRBD1 agrees at 8 bases. This CDR3 is built from 15 residues. V lost 5 bases, J lost 1 base, and 3 bases stayed unmatched. Germline CDR1 and CDR2: SGHAT and FQNNGV.

This chain joins TRBV29-1 and TRBJ2-2, with D possibly matching TRBD2 (7 bases). Trimming cost V 4 bases and J 8 bases, with 20 bases left between them. This CDR3 is 15 amino acids long. Germline loops: CDR1 SQVTM, CDR2 ANQGSEA. The CDR3 nucleotides read TGCAGCGTTGGGCTAGGGGGGGCCACCGGTGGGGAGCTGTTTTTT. Amino acid sequence: CSVGLGGATGGELFF.

The CDR3 DNA reads as TGCGCCAGCAGCCTTGAGGGGACTAGCGGGGGCCTTAACCCCTACGAGCAGTACTTC. Encoded protein: CASSLEGTSGGLNPYEQYF. The chain carries TRBV4-1 and TRBJ2-7, with 14 positions matching TRBD2. The CDR3 has 19 residues. Germline V lookup: CDR1 MGHRA, CDR2 YSYEKL. V dropped 4 bases and J dropped 2; count of bases not matched to a gene: 13.

The chain combines TRBV3-1 with TRBJ2-3; the D is unclear. Germline CDR1 LGHDT, CDR2 YNNKEL (reference sequence). The V end lost 5 bases, the J end lost 0 bases, and 12 bases lay between the germline ends. The CDR3 length is 15 residues. The CDR3 spells CASSTRTPSTDTQYF. CDR3 sequence (DNA): TGTGCCAGCAGCACCCGGACGCCTAGCACAGATACGCAGTATTTT.

The chain combines TRBV2 with TRBJ1-5, with a possible D match to TRBD1 (6 bases). V lost 6 bases to trimming and J lost 2 bases, with 17 bases between them. Germline V gives CDR1 SNHLY, CDR2 FYNNEI. The CDR3 runs to 16 residues. CDR3 sequence reads: CASRGRTAWGNQPQHF. The DNA of the CDR3 is TGTGCCAGCAGGGGGAGGACAGCCTGGGGCAATCAGCCCCAGCATTTT.

The chain has TRBV19 and TRBJ1-1; tentatively, D is TRBD1 (6 bases). The V end lost 3 bases, the J end lost 2 bases, and 10 bases lay between the germline ends. The CDR3 is 14 residues long. Germline CDR1 is LNHDA and CDR2 is SQIVND (reference sequence). The CDR3: CASSILDRNTEAFF. In DNA, the CDR3 is TGTGCCAGTAGTATTCTGGACAGAAACACTGAAGCTTTCTTT.

This clonotype occurred once. The CDR3 protein is CASIPRPTNEKLFF. The CDR3 DNA reads TGTGCCAGCATACCGCGCCCAACTAATGAAAAACTGTTTTTT. The J gene is TRBJ1-4, the V gene TRBV2, with unresolved D. Germline values: CDR1 SNHLY, CDR2 FYNNEI. Deletions cut 7 bases from V and 0 bases from J, with 9 bases between. The CDR3 contains 14 residues.

The chain carries TRBV27 and TRBJ1-3, with D hard to call. The germline V gene encodes CDR1 MNHEY and CDR2 SMNVEV (reference sequence). The CDR3 loop spans 17 amino acids. V was pared by 2 bases and J by 0 bases, with 14 bases between. CDR3 in DNA: TGTGCCAGCAGTTTAACAGTAGGCAGTAGCTCTGGAAACACCATATATTTT. It specifies CASSLTVGSSSGNTIYF.

The CDR3 here is CASSHTTGSLTDTQYF. DNA of the CDR3: TGTGCCAGCAGCCATACGACAGGCTCCCTGACAGATACGCAGTATTTT. The chain couples TRBV12-3 or TRBV12-4 to TRBJ2-3; D may be TRBD1 (6 bases). The CDR3 consists of 16 residues. The germline V and J ends were trimmed by 6 bases and 3 bases, with 19 bases remaining between them.

The chain links TRBV10-3 to TRBJ2-2; possibly TRBD1 for D (6 bases). Germline values: CDR1 ENHRY, CDR2 SYGVKD. CDR3 length: 14 residues. The V end lost 7 bases, the J end lost 4 bases, and 13 bases lay between the germline ends. The CDR3 DNA is TGTGCCATCAAGACTATGACAGGCACCGGGGAGCTGTTTTTT. It specifies CAIKTMTGTGELFF.

The chain uses TRBV5-6 and TRBJ1-2, with no clear D. Trimming left V 4 bases short and J 7 bases short, with 11 bases between. The CDR3 runs to 12 residues. Looked up from germline, CDR1 is SGHDT and CDR2 is YYEEEE. CDR3 in amino acids: CASSRTTVGYTF. In DNA, the CDR3 is TGTGCCAGCAGCCGAACGACTGTTGGCTACACCTTC.

The V call is TRBV28, the J call TRBJ2-4, with TRBD2 as a possible D gene (5 bases). Germline-derived CDR1 and CDR2 are MDHEN and SYDVKM. Trimming stripped 4 bases from V and 0 bases from J, with 19 bases between. This CDR3 has 18 residues. Written as DNA, the CDR3 is TGTGCCAGCAGTTCTCCCCTCGGGGTCTCGTCAGCCAAAAACATTCAGTACTTC. Its protein is CASSSPLGVSSAKNIQYF.

The V and J genes are TRBV3-1 and TRBJ2-7; D remains unclear. Germline CDR1 LGHDT, CDR2 YNNKEL (reference sequence). The V and J ends lost 1 base and 9 bases respectively, with 19 bases between them. There are 15 residues in the CDR3. In DNA, the CDR3 is TGTGCCAGCAGCCAAGGTGAGACGCCTCACCTTGGGCAGTACTTC. Its protein product is CASSQGETPHLGQYF.

CDR3 in amino acids: CASSQGVLMGDTQYF. CDR3 coding DNA: TGCGCCAGCAGCCAAGGGGTGCTTATGGGAGATACGCAGTATTTT. The chain recombines TRBV4-1 with TRBJ2-3; D is unclear. Trimming stripped 1 base from V and 5 bases from J, with 13 bases between. Germline V CDR1 and CDR2: MGHRA, YSYEKL. The CDR3 has 15 residues.